This T cell receptor (beta chain) was retrieved from a study of T cells after yellow fever vaccination. Researchers made TCR cDNA using 5'RACE template switching, and this step added a universal primer site and UMIs. TCRdb re-called the 5' RACE reads with MiXCR, one entry per CDR3 protein. The table includes 250,000 to 400,000 distinct CDR3 sequences, over 4% detected once. V lost 4 bases and J 0 bases, leaving 13 bases between the germline ends. The CDR3 loop spans 17 amino acids. The germline V gene encodes CDR1 MGHRA and CDR2 YSYEKL. The sequence derives from a man aged 18 to 29 who received the YFV17D yellow fever vaccine. Sequencing was performed on PBMCs, taken 5 days after the yellow fever booster vaccination. The chain joins TRBV4-1 to TRBJ2-6, with a tentative D call TRBD1 (6 bases). CDR3 in DNA: TGCGCCAGCAGCCGACAGGACAGTCCCTCTGGGGCCAACGTCCTGACTTTC. Translation gives CASSRQDSPSGANVLTF.